These 12 T cell receptor beta chains originate from one sample sequenced in a study of T cells in Graves' hyperthyroidism and ophthalmopathy (dated by TCRdb to about 2019). Preparation of the library involved multiplex PCR. The reads were generated on an Illumina HiSeq 2000. Amplification of TCR beta CDR3 regions was carried out from RNA transcripts. The first round of RT-PCR for the TCR CDR3 was performed with the HTBI primer set and the Qiagen OneStep RT-PCR kit. TCRdb's own reprocessing of the public reads used fastp at Q25 and MiXCR and kept productive beta chains. Here each entry gathers all rows of one CDR3 protein and keeps the most common genes and DNA. In all, the sample holds roughly 260,000 distinct CDR3 sequences, and roughly 15% of those were seen once. 13% of the sample is taken by the ten largest. The sequenced sample consisted of blood. All receptors derive from a woman aged 40 to 49 with Graves' hyperthyroidism that later progressed to Graves' ophthalmopathy.

This clonotype was picked up many times. The chain combines TRBV28 with TRBJ1-5, with a possible D match to TRBD1 (5 bases). Trimming removed 3 bases from V and 9 bases from J, with 15 bases in between. The CDR3 runs 14 residues. Germline lookup yields CDR1 MDHEN and CDR2 SYDVKM. CDR3 coding DNA: TGTGCCAGCAGTTTCGGTGGGGCCCTAGGGCCCCAGCATTTT. Residues: CASSFGGALGPQHF.

This clonotype showed up many times. The V and J genes are TRBV5-4 and TRBJ2-3; unclear D gene. The CDR3 contains 15 residues. V lost 4 bases, J lost 6 bases, and 18 bases lay in between. CDR1 is SGHNT, CDR2 YYREEE, per germline (reference sequence). The chain's CDR3 is CASSRGFGLGDTQYF. CDR3 sequence (DNA): TGTGCCAGCAGCCGAGGATTCGGATTGGGGGATACGCAGTATTTT.

V usage is TRBV20-1 and J usage is TRBJ2-7; 7 nucleotides align to TRBD2. The trim removed 1 base at V and 3 bases at J, leaving 6 bases unmatched. The V gene's germline CDR1 is DFQATT and CDR2 SNEGSKA (reference sequence). The CDR3 spans 14 residues. Here the CDR3 DNA reads TGCAGTGCTAGAGGCCCGGGAGGAGGCTACGAGCAGTACTTC. It codes for CSARGPGGGYEQYF.

V and J are TRBV28 and TRBJ2-2; the D gene could be TRBD1 or TRBD2 (5 bases each). Trimming stripped 3 bases from V and 4 bases from J, with 12 bases between. This CDR3 is 15 amino acids long. Looked up from germline, CDR1 is MDHEN and CDR2 is SYDVKM. CDR3 sequence: CASSFYSGGTGELFF. The CDR3 nucleotides read TGTGCCAGCAGTTTTTACAGTGGGGGCACCGGGGAGCTGTTTTTT.

This clonotype was observed many times. The V and J genes are TRBV19 and TRBJ2-1; D is unclear. In germline, CDR1 is LNHDA, CDR2 SQIVND (reference sequence). The CDR3 has 19 amino acids. Between the trimmed V and J ends, which lost 5 bases and 0 bases, there was a span of 23 bases. The CDR3 loop reads CASSLPLFVGPSSYNEQFF. For the CDR3, the DNA is TGTGCCAGTAGTCTCCCGTTATTCGTCGGGCCCAGCTCCTACAATGAGCAGTTCTTC. The full variable domain, completed using reference TRBV19 and TRBJ2-1, is DGGITQSPKYLFRKEGQNVTLSCEQNLNHDAMYWYRQDPGQGLRLIYYSQIVNDFQKGDIAEGYSVSREKKESFPLTVTSAQKNPTAFYLCASSLPLFVGPSSYNEQFFGPGTRLTVL.

In the case of this clonotype: Since a much larger clone is just one base distant, this may be a read error. V gene TRBV12-5 combines with J gene TRBJ2-3; 9 bases are shared with TRBD2. The CDR3 runs 14 residues. Germline V CDR1 and CDR2: LGHNT, FRNRAP. This CDR3 reads CVSGFGLATDTQYF. The CDR3 bases are TGTGTTAGTGGTTTCGGACTAGCGACAGATACGCAGTATTTT. Supplemented by reference TRBV12-5 and TRBJ2-3, the full variable domain reads DARVTQTPRHKVTEMGQEVTMRCQPILGHNTVFWYRQTMMQGLELLAYFRNRAPLDDSGMPKDRFSAEMPDATLATLKIQPSEPRDSAVYFCVSGFGLATDTQYFGPGTRLTVL.

The V gene is TRBV19, the J gene TRBJ2-7; the match to TRBD2 covers 7 bases. V trimming: 4 bases; J trimming: 3 bases; junction bases outside the gene matches: 12. The CDR3 sequence is 16 residues long. CDR1 and CDR2 from the germline V gene are LNHDA and SQIVND (reference sequence). CDR3 region: CASSTPPASGYYEQYF. The CDR3, as DNA: TGTGCCAGTAGTACCCCCCCGGCTAGCGGATACTACGAGCAGTACTTC.

This clonotype was recorded at least ten times. The chain is built from TRBV29-1 and TRBJ2-3; 13 nucleotides match TRBD2. Unmatched junction bases numbered 18, after V lost 3 bases and J lost 6 bases. The CDR3 totals 19 residues. Germline CDR1 is SQVTM and CDR2 is ANQGSEA. The CDR3 DNA is TGCAGCGTTGACCTTCTCCGGGGGACTAGCGGGATTTGGGCGGATACGCAGTATTTT. This sequence encodes CSVDLLRGTSGIWADTQYF.

In its sample, this clonotype was seen many times. The chain links TRBV5-5 to TRBJ1-2; D gene unclear. Per the germline V gene, CDR1 is SGHKS and CDR2 is YYEKEE (reference sequence). V dropped 1 base and J dropped 8 bases, with 9 bases sitting between them. The CDR3 totals 12 residues. CDR3 nucleotide sequence: TGTGCCAGCAGCTTGAGGCAGGTCGGCTACACCTTC. It is translated as CASSLRQVGYTF.

This clonotype occurred a few times. The rearrangement uses TRBV2 and TRBJ1-2; D is uncertain. The CDR3 runs 14 residues. V was shortened by 2 bases and J by 2 bases, with 9 bases between the two germline ends. Germline CDR1 is SNHLY and CDR2 is FYNNEI. The CDR3 here is CASSEWASNYGYTF. The CDR3 nucleotides are TGTGCCAGCAGTGAATGGGCCTCGAACTATGGCTACACCTTC.

This clonotype has a count of ten or more. This chain links TRBV7-2 with TRBJ1-5; 7 bases line up with TRBD1. V lost 5 bases, J lost 6 bases, and 10 bases stayed unmatched. This CDR3 contains 15 residues. The germline gives CDR1 SGHTA, CDR2 FQGNSA. CDR3 sequence: CASSPQGGGGQPQHF. The CDR3 nucleotides read TGTGCCAGCAGCCCCCAGGGGGGTGGTGGTCAGCCCCAGCATTTT.

This clonotype occurred a few times. The genes are TRBV5-1 and TRBJ2-1, with 11 bases fitting TRBD2. This CDR3 spans 16 amino acids. CDR1 and CDR2 (germline): SGHRS, YFSETQ. V was pared by 1 base and J by 4 bases, with 4 bases of the junction left unmatched. The CDR3: CASSLWGLAEYNEQFF. For the CDR3, the DNA is TGCGCCAGCAGCTTGTGGGGACTAGCGGAGTACAATGAGCAGTTCTTC.